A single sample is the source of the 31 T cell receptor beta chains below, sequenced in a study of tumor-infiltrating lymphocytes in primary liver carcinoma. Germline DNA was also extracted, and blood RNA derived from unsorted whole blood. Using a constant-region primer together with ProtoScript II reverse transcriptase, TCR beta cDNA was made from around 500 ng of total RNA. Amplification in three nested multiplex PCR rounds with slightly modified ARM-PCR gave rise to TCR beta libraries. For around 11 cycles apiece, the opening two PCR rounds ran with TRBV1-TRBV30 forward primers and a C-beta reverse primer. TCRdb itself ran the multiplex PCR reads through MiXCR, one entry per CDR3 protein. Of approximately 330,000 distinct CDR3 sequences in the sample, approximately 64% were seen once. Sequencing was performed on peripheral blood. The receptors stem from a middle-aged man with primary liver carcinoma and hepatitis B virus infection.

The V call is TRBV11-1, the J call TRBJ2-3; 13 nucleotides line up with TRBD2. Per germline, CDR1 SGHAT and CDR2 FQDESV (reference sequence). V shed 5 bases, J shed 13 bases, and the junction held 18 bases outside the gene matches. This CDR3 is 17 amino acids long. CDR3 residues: CASSRRLAGGATDMKYF. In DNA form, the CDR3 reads TGTGCCAGCAGCCGTAGACTAGCGGGAGGTGCGACAGATATGAAGTATTTT.

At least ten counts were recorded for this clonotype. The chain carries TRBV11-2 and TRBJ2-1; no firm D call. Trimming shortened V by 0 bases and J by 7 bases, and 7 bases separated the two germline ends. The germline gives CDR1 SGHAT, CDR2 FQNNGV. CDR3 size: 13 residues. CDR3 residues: CASSLEPRNEQFF. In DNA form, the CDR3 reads TGTGCCAGCAGCTTAGAGCCAAGAAATGAGCAGTTCTTC.

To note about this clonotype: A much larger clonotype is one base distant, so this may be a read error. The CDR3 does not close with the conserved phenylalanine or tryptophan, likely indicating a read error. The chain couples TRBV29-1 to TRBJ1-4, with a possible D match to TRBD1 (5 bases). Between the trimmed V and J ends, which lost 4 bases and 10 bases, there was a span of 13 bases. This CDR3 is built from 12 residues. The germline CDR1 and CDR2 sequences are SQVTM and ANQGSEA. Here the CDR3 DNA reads TGCAGCGTTGGGACAACCGGGCCAAAACTGTTTCTT. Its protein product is CSVGTTGPKLFL.

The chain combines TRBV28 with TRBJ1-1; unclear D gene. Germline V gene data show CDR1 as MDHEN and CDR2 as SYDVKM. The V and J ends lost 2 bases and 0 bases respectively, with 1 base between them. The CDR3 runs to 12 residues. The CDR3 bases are TGTGCCAGCAGTTTAATGAACACTGAAGCTTTCTTT. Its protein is CASSLMNTEAFF.

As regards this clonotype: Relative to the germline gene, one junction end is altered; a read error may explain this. CDR3 DNA: TGTGCCAGCAGCCTAGACAGACGGAGCCTCTACAATGAGCAATTCTTC. Amino acids: CASSLDRRSLYNEQFF. V and J are TRBV11-2 and TRBJ2-1, with D tentatively TRBD1 (5 bases). Germline V gene sequence: CDR1 SGHAT, CDR2 FQNNGV. The CDR3 is made up of 16 amino acids.

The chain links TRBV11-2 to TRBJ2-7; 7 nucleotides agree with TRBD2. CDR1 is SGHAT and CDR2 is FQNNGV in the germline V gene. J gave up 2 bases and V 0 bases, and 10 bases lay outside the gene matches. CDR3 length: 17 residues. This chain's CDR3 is CASSLELSVGRAYEQYF. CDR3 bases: TGTGCCAGCAGCTTAGAGTTGTCCGTAGGGAGGGCCTACGAGCAGTACTTC.

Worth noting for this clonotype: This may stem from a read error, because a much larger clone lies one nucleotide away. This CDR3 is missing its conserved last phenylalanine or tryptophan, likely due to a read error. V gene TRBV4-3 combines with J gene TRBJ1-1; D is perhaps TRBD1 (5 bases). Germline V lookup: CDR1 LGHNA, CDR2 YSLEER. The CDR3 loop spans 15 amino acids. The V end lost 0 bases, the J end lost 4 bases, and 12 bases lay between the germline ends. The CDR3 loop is CASSQDNQGGTEAFI. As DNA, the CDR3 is TGCGCCAGCAGCCAAGATAACCAGGGCGGCACTGAAGCTTTCATT.

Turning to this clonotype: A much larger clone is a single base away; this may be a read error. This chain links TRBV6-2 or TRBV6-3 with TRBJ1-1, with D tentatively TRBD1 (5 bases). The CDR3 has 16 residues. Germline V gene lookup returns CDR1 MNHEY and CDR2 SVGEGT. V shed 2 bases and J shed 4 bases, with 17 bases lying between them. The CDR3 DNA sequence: TGTGCCAGCAGTTACCCACGAGGGGAGAGGATCACTGAAGCTTTCTTT. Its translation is CASSYPRGERITEAFF.

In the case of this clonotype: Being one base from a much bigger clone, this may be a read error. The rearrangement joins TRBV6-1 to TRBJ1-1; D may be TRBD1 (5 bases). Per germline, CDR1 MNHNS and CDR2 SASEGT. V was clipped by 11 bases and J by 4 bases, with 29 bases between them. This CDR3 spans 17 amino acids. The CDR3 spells CACKGLRMSGFGTEAFF. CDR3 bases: TGTGCCTGCAAGGGGCTGAGGATGAGCGGTTTCGGCACTGAAGCTTTCTTT.

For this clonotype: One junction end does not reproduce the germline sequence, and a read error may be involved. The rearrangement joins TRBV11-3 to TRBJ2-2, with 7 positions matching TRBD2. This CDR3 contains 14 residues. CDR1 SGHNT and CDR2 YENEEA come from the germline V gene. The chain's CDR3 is CANSLAGVAGEPFF. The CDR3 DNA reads TGTGCCAACAGCTTGGCGGGAGTGGCCGGGGAGCCGTTTTTT.

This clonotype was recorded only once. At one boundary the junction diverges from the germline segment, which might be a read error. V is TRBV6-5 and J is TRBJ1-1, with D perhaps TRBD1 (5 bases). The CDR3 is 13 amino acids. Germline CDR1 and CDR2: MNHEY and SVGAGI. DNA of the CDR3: TGTGCCAGCAGGTCAGGGCGCCAGATTGAAGCCTTCTTT. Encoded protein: CASRSGRQIEAFF.

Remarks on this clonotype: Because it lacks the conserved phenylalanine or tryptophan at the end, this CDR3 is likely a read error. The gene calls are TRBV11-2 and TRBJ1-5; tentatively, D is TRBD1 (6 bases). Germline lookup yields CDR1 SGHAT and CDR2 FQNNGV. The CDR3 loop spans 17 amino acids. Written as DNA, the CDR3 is TGTGCCAGTAGCTTAAACGGGGGGCCGGGAGGCAATCAGCCCCAGCATCTT. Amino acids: CASSLNGGPGGNQPQHL.

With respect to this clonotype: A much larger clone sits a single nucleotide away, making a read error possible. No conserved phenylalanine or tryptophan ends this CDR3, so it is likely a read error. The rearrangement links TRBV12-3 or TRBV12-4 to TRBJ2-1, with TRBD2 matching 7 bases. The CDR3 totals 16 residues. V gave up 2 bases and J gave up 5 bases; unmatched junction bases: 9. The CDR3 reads CASSLMASGPDNEQFS. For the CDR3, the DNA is TGTGCCAGCAGTTTAATGGCTAGCGGACCGGACAATGAGCAGTTCTCC.

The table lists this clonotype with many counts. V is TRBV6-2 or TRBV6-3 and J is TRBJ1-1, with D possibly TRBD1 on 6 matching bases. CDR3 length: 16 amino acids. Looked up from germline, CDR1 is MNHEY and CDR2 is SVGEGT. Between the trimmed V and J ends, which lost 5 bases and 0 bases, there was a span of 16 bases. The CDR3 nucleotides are TGTGCCAGCAGTCGTCCCGGGACATTCATGAACACTGAAGCTTTCTTT. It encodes CASSRPGTFMNTEAFF.

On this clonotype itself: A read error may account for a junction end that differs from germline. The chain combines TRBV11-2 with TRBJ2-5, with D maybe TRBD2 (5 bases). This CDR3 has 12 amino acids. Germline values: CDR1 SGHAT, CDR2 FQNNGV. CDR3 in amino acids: CASGREKETRYF. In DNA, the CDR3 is TGTGCCAGCGGACGGGAAAAAGAGACCCGGTACTTC.

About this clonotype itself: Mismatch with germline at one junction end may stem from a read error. The CDR3 reads CASSLGGAGITDAQYF. The CDR3 DNA is TGTGCCAGCAGTTTAGGAGGGGCAGGGATCACAGATGCGCAGTATTTT. The rearrangement uses TRBV28 and TRBJ2-3; TRBD2 might be the D (6 bases). CDR1 MDHEN and CDR2 SYDVKM come from the germline V gene. The CDR3 contains 16 residues.

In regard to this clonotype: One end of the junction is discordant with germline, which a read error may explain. CDR3 in DNA: TGTGCCAGCAGTTACCTACCACCCAGACCCGGGGGAGAGGCCCAGTACTTC. This encodes CASSYLPPRPGGEAQYF. The chain joins TRBV6-6 to TRBJ2-5; TRBD2 is a possible D gene (6 bases). Germline CDR1 and CDR2: MNHNY and SVGAGI (reference sequence). CDR3 size: 17 residues.

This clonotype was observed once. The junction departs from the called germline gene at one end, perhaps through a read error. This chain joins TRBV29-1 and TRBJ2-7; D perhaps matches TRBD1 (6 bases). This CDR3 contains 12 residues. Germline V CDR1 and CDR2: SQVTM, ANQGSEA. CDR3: CSVAGQTCEHYF. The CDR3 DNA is TGCAGCGTTGCTGGACAGACCTGCGAGCACTACTTC.

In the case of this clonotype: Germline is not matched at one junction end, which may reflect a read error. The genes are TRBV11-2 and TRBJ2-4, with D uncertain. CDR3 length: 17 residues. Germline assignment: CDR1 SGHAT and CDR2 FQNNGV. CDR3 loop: CASGLDPSPLAKNIQYF. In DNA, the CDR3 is TGTGCCAGCGGCTTAGATCCCTCGCCATTAGCCAAAAACATTCAGTACTTC.

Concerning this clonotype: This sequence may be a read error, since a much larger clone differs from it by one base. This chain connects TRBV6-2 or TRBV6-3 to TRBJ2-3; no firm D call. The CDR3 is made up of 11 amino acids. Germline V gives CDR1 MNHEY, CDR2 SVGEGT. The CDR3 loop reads CVSKAHHTQYF. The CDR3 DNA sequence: TGTGTCAGCAAAGCCCACCATACGCAGTATTTT.

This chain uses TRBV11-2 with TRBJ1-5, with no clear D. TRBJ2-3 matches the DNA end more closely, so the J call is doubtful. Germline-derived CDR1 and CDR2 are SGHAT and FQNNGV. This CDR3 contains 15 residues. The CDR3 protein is CASSPQGEYNQPQYF. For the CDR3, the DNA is TGTGCCAGCAGCCCCCAAGGAGAATACAATCAGCCCCAGTATTTT.

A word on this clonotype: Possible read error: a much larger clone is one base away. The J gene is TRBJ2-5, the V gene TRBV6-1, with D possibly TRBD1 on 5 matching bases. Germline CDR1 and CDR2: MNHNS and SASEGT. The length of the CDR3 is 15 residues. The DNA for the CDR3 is TGTGCCAACAGTCCGTCCGTGACAGTGGTAGAGACCCAGTACTTC. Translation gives CANSPSVTVVETQYF.

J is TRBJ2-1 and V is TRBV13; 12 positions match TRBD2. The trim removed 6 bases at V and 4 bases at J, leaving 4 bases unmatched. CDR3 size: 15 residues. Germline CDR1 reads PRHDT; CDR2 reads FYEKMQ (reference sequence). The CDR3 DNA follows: TGTGCCAGCAGGCCCGGACTAGCGGGGTACAATGAGCAGTTCTTC. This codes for CASRPGLAGYNEQFF. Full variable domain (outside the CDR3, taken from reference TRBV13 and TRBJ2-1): AAGVIQSPRHLIKEKRETATLKCYPIPRHDTVYWYQQGPGQDPQFLISFYEKMQSDKGSIPDRFSAQQFSDYHSELNMSSLELGDSALYFCASRPGLAGYNEQFFGPGTRLTVL.

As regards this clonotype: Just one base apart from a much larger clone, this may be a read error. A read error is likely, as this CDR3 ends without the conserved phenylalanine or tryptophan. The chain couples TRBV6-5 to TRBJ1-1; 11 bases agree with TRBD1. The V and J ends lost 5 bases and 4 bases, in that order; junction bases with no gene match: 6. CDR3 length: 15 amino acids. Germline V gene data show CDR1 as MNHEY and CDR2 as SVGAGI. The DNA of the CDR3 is TGTGCCAGCAGTGGCACCGGGACAGGGGGCACTGAAGCTTTCTTA. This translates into CASSGTGTGGTEAFL.

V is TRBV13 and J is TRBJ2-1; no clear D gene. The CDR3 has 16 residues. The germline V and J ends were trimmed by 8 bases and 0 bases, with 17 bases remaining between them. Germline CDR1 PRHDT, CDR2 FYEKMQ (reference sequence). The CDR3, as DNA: TGTGCCAGCGGTACCATAAGCGAGAGCTCCTACAATGAGCAGTTCTTC. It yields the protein CASGTISESSYNEQFF.

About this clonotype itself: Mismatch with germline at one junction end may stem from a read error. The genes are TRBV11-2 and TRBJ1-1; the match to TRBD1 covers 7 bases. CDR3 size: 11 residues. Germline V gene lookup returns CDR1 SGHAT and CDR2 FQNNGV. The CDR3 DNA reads TGTACCAGCAGCTGGGACAGACAAGCTTTCTTT. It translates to CTSSWDRQAFF.

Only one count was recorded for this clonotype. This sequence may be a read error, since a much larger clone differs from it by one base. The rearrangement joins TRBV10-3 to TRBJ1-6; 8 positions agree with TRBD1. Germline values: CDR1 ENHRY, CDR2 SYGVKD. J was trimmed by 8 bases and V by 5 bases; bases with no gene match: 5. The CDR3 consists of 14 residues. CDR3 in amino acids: CAISPGQGDSPLHF. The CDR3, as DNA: TGTGCCATCAGTCCCGGACAGGGCGATTCACCCCTCCACTTT.

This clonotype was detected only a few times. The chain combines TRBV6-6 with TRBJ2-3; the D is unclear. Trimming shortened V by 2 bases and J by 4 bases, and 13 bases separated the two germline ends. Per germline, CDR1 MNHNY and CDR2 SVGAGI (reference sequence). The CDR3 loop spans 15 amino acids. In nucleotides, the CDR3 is TGTGCCAGCAGTTACAACCCCGGGCTTTCAGATACGCAGTATTTT. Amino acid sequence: CASSYNPGLSDTQYF.

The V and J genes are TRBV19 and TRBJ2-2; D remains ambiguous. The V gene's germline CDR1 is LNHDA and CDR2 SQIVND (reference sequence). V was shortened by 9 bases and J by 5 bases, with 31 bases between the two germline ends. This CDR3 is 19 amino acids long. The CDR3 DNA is TGTGCCAGAACCAGTCGCCTCGGGTCAAGAAATGGTGGGACCGGGGAGCTGTTTTTT. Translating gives CARTSRLGSRNGGTGELFF.

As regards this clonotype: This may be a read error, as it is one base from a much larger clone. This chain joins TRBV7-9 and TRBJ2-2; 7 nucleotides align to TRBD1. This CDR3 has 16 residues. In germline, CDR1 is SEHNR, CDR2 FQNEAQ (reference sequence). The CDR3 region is CTSSLNRGGYTGELFF. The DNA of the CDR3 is TGTACCAGCAGCTTGAACAGGGGCGGATACACCGGGGAGCTGTTTTTT.

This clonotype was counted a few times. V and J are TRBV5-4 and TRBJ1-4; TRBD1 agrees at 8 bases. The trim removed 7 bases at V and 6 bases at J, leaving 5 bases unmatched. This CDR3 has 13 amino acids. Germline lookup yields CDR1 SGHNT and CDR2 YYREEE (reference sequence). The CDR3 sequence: CASRLQGDEKLFF. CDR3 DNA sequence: TGTGCCAGCCGCCTACAGGGGGATGAAAAACTGTTTTTT.